Described below is a single T cell receptor (beta chain) sequence and its context. Combination of CD45RO+ cells with CCR7-negative CD45RA+ TemRA cells was used for CD8 memory. In the original workflow: Filtering was not the same, since immunoSEQ gave junction-only sequences without quality scores. Using immunoSEQ multiplex PCR, the repertoire was profiled, and TCRdb retains in-frame clones only, with some absent. D and trimming were read from the DNA, whereas the V and J calls and clone size are those reported in that table. The sample lists around 88,000 clones; roughly two thirds were seen once. The data are from a study of shared clonotypes between healthy human individuals. V lost 1 base, J lost 0 bases, and 20 bases stayed unmatched. This CDR3 is 22 amino acids long. The germline gives CDR1 SQVTM, CDR2 ANQGSEA.

This clonotype was obtained from a man aged 30-40 years in good health. The chain recombines TRBV29-1 with TRBJ2-1; TRBD2 matches 11 bases. Sequenced material: memory CD8+ T cells sorted from blood. Regarding subset: CD45RO+ cells pooled with CCR7-negative TemRA cells. The DNA of the CDR3 is TGCAGCGTTGAAGGACACAGAGTACGGGGACTAGCGGCGACTAGCTCCTACAATGAGCAGTTCTTC. This encodes CSVEGHRVRGLAATSSYNEQFF.